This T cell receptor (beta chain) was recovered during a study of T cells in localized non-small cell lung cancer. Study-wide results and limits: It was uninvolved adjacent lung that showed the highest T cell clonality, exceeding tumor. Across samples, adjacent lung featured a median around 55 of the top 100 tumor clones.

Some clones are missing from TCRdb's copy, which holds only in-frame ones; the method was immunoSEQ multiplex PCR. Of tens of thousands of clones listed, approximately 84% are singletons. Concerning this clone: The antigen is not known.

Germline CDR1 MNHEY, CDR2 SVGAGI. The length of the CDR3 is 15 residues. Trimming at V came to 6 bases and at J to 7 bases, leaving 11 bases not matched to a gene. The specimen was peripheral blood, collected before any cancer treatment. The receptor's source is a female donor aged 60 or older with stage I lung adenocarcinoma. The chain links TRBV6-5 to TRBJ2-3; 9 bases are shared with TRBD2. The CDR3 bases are TGTGCCAGCAGACCTTTAGCGGGAGAGGGTAATACGCAGTATTTT. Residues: CASRPLAGEGNTQYF.